This T cell receptor (beta chain) was found in a study of blood T cell repertoires in COVID-19. Study in general: Specimens from acute and convalescent COVID-19 originated in the United States, Italy and Spain.

Per the germline V gene, CDR1 is SGHTA and CDR2 is FQGNSA. The V end lost 5 bases, the J end lost 6 bases, and 16 bases lay between the germline ends. This CDR3 contains 14 residues. This table comes from immunoSEQ multiplex PCR, and its TCRdb copy is limited to in-frame clones, with some not included. Among about 210,000 clones listed, 80% to 90% were seen once. This TCR derives from a man in his fifties with active or convalescent COVID-19. The chain couples TRBV7-2 to TRBJ1-1, with D tentatively TRBD1 (5 bases). The specimen was peripheral blood. The CDR3 is CASSRGSLNAEAFF. The CDR3 nucleotides read TGTGCCAGCAGCCGGGGGTCTCTCAACGCTGAAGCTTTCTTT.